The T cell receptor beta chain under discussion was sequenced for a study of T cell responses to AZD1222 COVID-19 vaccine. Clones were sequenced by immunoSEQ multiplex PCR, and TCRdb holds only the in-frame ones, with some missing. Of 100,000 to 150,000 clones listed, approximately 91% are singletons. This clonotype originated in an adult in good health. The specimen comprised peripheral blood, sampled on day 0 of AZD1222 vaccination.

CDR3 region: CASSVYSGTYEQYF. CDR3 nucleotide sequence: TGTGCCAGCAGTGTTTATTCGGGAACCTACGAGCAGTACTTC. V is TRBV2 and J is TRBJ2-7, with D possibly matching TRBD2 (5 bases). CDR1 is SNHLY, CDR2 FYNNEI, per germline. Trimming took off 4 bases at V and 2 bases at J, with 12 bases between the two ends. The CDR3 extends over 14 amino acids. The full variable domain, in which reference TRBV2 and TRBJ2-7 provide the parts outside the CDR3, is EPEVTQTPSHQVTQMGQEVILRCVPISNHLYFYWYRQILGQKVEFLVSFYNNEISEKSEIFDDQFSVERPDGSNFTLKIRSTKLEDSAMYFCASSVYSGTYEQYFGPGTRLTVT.